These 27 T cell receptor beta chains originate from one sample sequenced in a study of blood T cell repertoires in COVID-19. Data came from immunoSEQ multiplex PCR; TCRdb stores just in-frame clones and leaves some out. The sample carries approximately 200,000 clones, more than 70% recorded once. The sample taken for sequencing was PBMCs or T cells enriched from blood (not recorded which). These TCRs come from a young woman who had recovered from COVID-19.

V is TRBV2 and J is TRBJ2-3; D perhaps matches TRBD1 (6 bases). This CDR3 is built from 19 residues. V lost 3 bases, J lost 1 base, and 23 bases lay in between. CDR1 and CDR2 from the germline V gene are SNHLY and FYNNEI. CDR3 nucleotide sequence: TGTGCCAGCAGTGACTTGGCTCCTCTAGGGGACAAACGCACAGATACGCAGTATTTT. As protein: CASSDLAPLGDKRTDTQYF.

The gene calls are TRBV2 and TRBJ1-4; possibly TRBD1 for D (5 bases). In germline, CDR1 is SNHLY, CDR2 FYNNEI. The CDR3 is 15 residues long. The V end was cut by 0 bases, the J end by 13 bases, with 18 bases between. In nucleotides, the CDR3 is TGTGCCAGCAGTGAAGCGGCCACCTGGGGGGGGAGACTGTTTTTT. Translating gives CASSEAATWGGRLFF. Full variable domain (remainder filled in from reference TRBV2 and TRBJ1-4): EPEVTQTPSHQVTQMGQEVILRCVPISNHLYFYWYRQILGQKVEFLVSFYNNEISEKSEIFDDQFSVERPDGSNFTLKIRSTKLEDSAMYFCASSEAATWGGRLFFGSGTQLSVL.

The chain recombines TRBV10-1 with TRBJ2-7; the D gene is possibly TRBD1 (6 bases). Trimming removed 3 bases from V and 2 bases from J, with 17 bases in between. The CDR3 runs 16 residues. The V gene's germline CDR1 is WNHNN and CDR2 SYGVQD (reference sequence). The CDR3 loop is CASSEGQTLLTYEQYF. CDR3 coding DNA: TGCGCCAGCAGTGAAGGACAGACTCTATTGACCTACGAGCAGTACTTC.

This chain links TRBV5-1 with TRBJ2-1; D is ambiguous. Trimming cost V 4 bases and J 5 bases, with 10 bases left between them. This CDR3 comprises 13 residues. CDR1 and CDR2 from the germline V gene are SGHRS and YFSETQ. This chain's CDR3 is CASSLELNNEQFF. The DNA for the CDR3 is TGCGCCAGCAGCCTAGAACTCAACAATGAGCAGTTCTTC.

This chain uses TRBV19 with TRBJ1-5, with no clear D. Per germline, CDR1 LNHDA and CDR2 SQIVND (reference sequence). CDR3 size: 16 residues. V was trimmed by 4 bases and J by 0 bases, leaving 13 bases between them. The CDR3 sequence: CASSNGVQYSNQPQHF. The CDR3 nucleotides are TGTGCCAGTAGTAACGGGGTCCAATATAGCAATCAGCCCCAGCATTTT.

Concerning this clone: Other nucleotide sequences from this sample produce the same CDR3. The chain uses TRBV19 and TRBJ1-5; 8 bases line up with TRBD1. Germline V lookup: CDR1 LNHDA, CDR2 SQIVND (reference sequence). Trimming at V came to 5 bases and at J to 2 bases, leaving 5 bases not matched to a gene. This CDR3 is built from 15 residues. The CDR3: CASSSGQGGNQPQHF. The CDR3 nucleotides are TGTGCCAGTAGTTCCGGACAGGGTGGCAATCAGCCCCAGCATTTT.

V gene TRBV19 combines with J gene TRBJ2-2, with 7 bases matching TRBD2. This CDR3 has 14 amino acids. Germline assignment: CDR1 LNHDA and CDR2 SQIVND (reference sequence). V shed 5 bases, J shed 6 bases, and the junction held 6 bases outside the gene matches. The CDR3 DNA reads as TGTGCCAGTAGTGCGGGAGTAAGGGCCGGGGAGCTGTTTTTT. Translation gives CASSAGVRAGELFF.

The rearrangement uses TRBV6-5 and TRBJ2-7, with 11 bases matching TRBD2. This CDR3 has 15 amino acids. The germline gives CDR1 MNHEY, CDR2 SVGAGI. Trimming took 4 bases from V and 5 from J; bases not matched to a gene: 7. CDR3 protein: CASSFTSGSRDEQYF. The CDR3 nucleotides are TGTGCCAGCAGTTTTACTAGCGGGAGTAGGGACGAGCAGTACTTC.

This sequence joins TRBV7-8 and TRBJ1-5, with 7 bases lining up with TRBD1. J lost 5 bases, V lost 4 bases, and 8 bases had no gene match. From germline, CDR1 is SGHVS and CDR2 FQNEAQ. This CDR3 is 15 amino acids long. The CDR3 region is CASSSYTGAHQPQHF. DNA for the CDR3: TGTGCCAGCAGCTCTTACACAGGGGCCCATCAGCCCCAGCATTTT.

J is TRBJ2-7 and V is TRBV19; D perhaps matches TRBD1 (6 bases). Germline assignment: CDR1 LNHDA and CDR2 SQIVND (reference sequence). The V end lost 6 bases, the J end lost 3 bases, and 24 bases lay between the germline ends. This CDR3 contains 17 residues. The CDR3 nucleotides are TGTGCCAGTAGCAAAACCACTTACCGGGACACCTTCTACGAGCAGTACTTC. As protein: CASSKTTYRDTFYEQYF.

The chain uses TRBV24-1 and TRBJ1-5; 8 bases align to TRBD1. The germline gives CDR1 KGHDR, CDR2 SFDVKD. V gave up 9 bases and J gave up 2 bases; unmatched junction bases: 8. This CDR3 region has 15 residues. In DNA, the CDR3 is TGTGCCACCTCCTCCGGACAGGGCGGCAATCAGCCCCAGCATTTT. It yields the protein CATSSGQGGNQPQHF.

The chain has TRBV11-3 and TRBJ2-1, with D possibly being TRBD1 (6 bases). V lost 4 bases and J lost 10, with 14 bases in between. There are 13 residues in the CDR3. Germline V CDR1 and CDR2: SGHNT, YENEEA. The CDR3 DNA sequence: TGTGCCAGCAGCTACCCAGGGGTCGGCGAGCAGTTCTTC. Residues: CASSYPGVGEQFF.

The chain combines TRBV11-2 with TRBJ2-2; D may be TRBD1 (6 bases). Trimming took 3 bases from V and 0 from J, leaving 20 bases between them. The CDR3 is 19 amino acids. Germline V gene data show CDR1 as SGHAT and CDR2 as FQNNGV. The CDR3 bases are TGTGCCAGCAGCTTGAGGCTAGTCGACAGGTTTACGAACACCGGGGAGCTGTTTTTT. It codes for CASSLRLVDRFTNTGELFF.

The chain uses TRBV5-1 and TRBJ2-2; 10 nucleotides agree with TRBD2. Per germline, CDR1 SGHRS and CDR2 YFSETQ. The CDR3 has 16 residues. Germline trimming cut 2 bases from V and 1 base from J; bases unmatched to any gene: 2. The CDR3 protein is CASSLAGGENTGELFF. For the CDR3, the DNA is TGCGCCAGCAGCTTAGCGGGAGGGGAGAACACCGGGGAGCTGTTTTTT.

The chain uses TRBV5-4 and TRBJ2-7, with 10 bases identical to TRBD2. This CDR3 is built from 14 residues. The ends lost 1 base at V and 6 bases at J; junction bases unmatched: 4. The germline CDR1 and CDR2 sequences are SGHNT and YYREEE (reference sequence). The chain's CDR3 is CASSLLGLAVEQYF. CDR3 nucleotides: TGTGCCAGCAGCTTGTTAGGACTAGCGGTCGAGCAGTACTTC. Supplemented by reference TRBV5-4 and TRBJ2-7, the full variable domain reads ETGVTQSPTHLIKTRGQQVTLRCSSQSGHNTVSWYQQALGQGPQFIFQYYREEENGRGNFPPRFSGLQFPNYSSELNVNALELDDSALYLCASSLLGLAVEQYFGPGTRLTVT.

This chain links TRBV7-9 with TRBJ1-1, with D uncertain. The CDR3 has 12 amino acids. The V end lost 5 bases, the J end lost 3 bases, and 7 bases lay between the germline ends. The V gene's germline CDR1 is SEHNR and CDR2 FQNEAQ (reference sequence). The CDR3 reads CASSPRDTEAFF. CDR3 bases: TGTGCCAGCAGCCCACGGGACACTGAAGCTTTCTTT.

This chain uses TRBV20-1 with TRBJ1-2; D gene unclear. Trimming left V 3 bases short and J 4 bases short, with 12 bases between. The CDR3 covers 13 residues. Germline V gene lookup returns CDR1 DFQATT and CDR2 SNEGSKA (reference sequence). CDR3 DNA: TGCAGTGCTAGTAATCCGTCTAGCTATGGCTACACCTTC. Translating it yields CSASNPSSYGYTF.

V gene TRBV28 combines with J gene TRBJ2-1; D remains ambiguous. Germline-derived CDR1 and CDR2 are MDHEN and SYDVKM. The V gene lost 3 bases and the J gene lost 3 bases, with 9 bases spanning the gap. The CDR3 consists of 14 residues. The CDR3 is CASSLRSSYNEQFF. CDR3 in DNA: TGTGCCAGCAGTTTGCGGTCCAGCTACAATGAGCAGTTCTTC.

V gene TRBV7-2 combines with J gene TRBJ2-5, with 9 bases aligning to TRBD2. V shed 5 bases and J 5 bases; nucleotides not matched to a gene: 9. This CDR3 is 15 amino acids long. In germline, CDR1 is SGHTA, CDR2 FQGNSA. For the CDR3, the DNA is TGTGCCAGCAGCCCCATAGCGGGAGTGGGGGAGACCCAGTACTTC. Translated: CASSPIAGVGETQYF.

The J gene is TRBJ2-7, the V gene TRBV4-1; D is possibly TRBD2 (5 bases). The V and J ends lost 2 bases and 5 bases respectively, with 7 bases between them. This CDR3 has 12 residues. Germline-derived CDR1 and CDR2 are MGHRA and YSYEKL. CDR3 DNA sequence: TGCGCCAGCAGCCAAACCGGGGACGAGCAGTACTTC. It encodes CASSQTGDEQYF.

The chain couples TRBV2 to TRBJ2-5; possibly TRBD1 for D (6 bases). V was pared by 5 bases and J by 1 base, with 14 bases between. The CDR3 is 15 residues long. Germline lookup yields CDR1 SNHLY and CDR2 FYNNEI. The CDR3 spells CASSLTRTVQETQYF. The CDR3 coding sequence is TGTGCCAGCAGTCTTACTCGGACAGTCCAAGAGACCCAGTACTTC.

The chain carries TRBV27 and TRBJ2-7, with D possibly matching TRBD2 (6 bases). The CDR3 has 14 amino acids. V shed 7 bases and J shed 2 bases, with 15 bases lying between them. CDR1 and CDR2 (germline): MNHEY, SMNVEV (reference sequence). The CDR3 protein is CASTRAGGAYEQYF. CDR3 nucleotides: TGTGCCAGCACCCGGGCAGGCGGGGCCTACGAGCAGTACTTC.

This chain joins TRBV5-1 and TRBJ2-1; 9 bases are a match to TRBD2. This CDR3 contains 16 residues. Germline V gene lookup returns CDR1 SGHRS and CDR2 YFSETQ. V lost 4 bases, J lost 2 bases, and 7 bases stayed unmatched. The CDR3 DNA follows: TGCGCCAGCAGCAGGACTAGCGATCCGACCTACAATGAGCAGTTCTTC. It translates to CASSRTSDPTYNEQFF.

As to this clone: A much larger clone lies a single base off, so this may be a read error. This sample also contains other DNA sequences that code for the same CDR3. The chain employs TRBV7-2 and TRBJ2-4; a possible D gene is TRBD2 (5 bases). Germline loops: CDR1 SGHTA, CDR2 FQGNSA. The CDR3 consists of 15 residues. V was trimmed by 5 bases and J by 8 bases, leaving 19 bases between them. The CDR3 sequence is CASSPRTGKEYIQYF. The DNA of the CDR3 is TGTGCCAGCAGCCCCCGGACGGGGAAGGAATACATTCAGTACTTC. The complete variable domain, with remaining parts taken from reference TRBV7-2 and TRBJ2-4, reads GAGVSQSPSNKVTEKGKDVELRCDPISGHTALYWYRQSLGQGLEFLIYFQGNSAPDKSGLPSDRFSAERTGGSVSTLTIQRTQQEDSAVYLCASSPRTGKEYIQYFGAGTRLSVL.

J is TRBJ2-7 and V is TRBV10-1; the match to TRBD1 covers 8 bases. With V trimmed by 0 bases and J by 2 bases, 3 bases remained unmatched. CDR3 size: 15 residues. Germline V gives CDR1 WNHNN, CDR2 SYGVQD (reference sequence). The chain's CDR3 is CASSESGQGAYEQYF. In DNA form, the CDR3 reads TGCGCCAGCAGTGAGTCAGGACAGGGAGCCTACGAGCAGTACTTC.

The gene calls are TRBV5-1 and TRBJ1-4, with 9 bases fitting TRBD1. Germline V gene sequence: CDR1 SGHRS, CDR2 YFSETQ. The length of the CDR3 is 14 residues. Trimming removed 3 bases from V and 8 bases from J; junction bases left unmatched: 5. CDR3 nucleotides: TGCGCCAGCAGCTCCCCGGGACAGGGAGAAAAACTGTTTTTT. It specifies CASSSPGQGEKLFF.

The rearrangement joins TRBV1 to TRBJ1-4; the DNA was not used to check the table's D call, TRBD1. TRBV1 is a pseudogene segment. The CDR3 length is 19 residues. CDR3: CTSSQDADREGKANEKLFF. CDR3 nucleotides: TGCACCAGCAGCCAAGATGCGGACAGGGAGGGCAAAGCTAATGAAAAACTGTTTTTT.